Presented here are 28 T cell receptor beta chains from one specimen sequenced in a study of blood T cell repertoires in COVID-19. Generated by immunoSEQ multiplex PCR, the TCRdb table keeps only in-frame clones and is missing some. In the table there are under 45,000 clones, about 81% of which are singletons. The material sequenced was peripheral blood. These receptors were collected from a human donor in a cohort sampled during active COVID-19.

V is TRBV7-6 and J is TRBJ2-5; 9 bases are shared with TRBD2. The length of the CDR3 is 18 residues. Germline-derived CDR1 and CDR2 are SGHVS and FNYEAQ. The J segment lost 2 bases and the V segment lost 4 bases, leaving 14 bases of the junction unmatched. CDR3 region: CASSSRRFGRGGQETQYF. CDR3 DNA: TGTGCCAGCAGCTCCCGGAGGTTTGGGCGGGGGGGGCAAGAGACCCAGTACTTC. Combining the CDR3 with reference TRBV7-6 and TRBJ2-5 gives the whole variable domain GAGVSQSPRYKVTKRGQDVALRCDPISGHVSLYWYRQALGQGPEFLTYFNYEAQQDKSGLPNDRFSAERPEGSISTLTIQRTEQRDSAMYRCASSSRRFGRGGQETQYFGPGTRLLVL.

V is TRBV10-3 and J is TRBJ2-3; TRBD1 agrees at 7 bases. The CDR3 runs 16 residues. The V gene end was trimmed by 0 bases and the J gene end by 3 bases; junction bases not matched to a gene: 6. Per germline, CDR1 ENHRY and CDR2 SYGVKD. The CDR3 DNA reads TGTGCCATCAGTGAGTCTGACGGGACAGATACAGATACGCAGTATTTT. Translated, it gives CAISESDGTDTDTQYF.

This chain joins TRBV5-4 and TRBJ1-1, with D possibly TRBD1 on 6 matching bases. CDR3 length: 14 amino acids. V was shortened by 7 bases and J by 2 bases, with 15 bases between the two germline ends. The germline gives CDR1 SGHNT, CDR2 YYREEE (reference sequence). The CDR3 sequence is CASSTGTINTEAFF. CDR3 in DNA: TGTGCCAGCTCGACCGGGACAATAAACACTGAAGCTTTCTTT. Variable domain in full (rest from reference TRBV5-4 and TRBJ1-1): ETGVTQSPTHLIKTRGQQVTLRCSSQSGHNTVSWYQQALGQGPQFIFQYYREEENGRGNFPPRFSGLQFPNYSSELNVNALELDDSALYLCASSTGTINTEAFFGQGTRLTVV.

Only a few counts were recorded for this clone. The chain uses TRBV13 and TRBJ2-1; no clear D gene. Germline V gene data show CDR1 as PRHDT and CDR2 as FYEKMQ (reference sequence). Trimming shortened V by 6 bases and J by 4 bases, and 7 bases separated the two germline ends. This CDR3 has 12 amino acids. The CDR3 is CASSLPYNEQFF. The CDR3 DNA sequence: TGTGCCAGCAGTCTCCCTTACAATGAGCAGTTCTTC.

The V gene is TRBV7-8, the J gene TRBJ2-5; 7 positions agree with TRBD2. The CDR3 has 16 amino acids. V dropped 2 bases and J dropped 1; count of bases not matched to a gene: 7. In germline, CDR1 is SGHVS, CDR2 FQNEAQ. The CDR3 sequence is CASSLLNGGIQETQYF. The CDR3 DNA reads TGTGCCAGCAGCTTACTCAACGGGGGGATCCAAGAGACCCAGTACTTC.

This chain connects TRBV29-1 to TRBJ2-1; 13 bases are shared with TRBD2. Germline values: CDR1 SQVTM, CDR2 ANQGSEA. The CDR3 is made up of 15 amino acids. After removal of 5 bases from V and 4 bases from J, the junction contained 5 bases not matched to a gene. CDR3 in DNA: TGCAGCGTTACTAGGACTAGCGGGGGTTACAATGAGCAGTTCTTC. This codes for CSVTRTSGGYNEQFF.

The CDR3 reads CASSGGQNRHFGNTIYF. The CDR3 DNA follows: TGTGCCAGCAGCGGGGGACAGAATAGGCATTTCGGAAACACCATATATTTT. The chain couples TRBV5-6 to TRBJ1-3, with 7 nucleotides matching TRBD1. J was trimmed by 4 bases and V by 4 bases; bases with no gene match: 14. The CDR3 contains 17 residues. From germline, CDR1 is SGHDT and CDR2 YYEEEE.

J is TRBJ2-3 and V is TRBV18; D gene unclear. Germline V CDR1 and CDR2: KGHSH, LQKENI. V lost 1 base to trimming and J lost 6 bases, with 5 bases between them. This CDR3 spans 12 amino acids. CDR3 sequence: CASSPLLDTQYF. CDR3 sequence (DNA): TGTGCCAGCTCACCACTCTTGGATACGCAGTATTTT.

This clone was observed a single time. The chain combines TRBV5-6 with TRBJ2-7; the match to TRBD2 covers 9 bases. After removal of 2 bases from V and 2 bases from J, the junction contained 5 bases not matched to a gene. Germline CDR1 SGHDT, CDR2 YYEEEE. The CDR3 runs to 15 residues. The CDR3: CASSLGGGGAYEQYF. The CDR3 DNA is TGTGCCAGCAGCTTAGGTGGCGGGGGGGCCTACGAGCAGTACTTC.

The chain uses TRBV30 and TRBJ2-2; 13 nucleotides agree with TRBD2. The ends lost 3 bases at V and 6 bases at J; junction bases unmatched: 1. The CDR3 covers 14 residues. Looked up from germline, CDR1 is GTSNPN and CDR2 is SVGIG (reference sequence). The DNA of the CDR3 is TGTGCCTGGAGGACTAGCGGGGGGTCCGGGGAGCTGTTTTTT. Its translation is CAWRTSGGSGELFF.

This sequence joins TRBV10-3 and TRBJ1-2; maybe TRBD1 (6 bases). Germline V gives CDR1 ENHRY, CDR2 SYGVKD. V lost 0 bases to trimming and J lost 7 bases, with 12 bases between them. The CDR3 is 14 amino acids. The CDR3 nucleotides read TGTGCCATCAGTGAGTCTGAGGACAGTCGTGGCTACACCTTC. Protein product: CAISESEDSRGYTF.

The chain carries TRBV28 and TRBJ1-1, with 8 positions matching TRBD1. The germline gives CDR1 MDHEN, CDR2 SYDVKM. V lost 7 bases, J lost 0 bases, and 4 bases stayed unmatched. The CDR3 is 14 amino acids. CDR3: CASTTGGLNTEAFF. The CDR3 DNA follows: TGTGCCAGCACAACAGGGGGTTTGAACACTGAAGCTTTCTTT.

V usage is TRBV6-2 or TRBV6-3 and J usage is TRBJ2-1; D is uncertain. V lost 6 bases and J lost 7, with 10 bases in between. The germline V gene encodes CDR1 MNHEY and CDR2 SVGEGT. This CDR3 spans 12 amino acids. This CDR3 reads CASSRLRNEQFF. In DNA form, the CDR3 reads TGTGCCAGCAGCCGTCTACGGAATGAGCAGTTCTTC.

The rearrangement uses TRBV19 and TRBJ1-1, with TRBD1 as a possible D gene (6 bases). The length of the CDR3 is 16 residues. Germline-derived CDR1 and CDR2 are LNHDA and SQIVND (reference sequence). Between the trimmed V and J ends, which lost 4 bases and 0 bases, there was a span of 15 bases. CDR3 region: CASSNYGGQVNTEAFF. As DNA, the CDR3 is TGTGCCAGTAGTAACTACGGGGGGCAGGTGAACACTGAAGCTTTCTTT.

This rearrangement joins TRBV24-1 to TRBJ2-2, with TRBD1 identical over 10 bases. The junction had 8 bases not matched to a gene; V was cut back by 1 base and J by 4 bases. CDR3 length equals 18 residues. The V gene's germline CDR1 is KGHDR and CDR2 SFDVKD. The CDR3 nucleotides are TGTGCCACCAGTGATTTCCGACCGGGACAGGGGAGCACCGGGGAGCTGTTTTTT. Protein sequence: CATSDFRPGQGSTGELFF.

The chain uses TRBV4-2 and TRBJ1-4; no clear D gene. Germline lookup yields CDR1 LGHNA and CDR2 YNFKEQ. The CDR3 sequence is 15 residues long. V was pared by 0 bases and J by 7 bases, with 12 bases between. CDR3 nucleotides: TGTGCCAGCAGCCAAGAAGGGCGGGTGACTGAAAAACTGTTTTTT. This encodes CASSQEGRVTEKLFF.

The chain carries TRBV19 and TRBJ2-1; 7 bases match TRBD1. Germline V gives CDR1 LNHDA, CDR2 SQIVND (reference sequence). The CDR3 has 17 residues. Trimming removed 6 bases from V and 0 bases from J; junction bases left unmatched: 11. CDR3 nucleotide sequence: TGTGCCAGTAGGGTAAAATTAGGGGGCAGCTCCTACAATGAGCAGTTCTTC. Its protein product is CASRVKLGGSSYNEQFF.

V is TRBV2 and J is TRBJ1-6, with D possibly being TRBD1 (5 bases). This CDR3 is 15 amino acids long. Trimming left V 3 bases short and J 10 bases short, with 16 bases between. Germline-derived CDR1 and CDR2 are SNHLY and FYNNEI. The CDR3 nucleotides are TGTGCCAGCAGTGAGGGTGGACAAGGTCGGTCACCCCTCCACTTT. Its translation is CASSEGGQGRSPLHF.

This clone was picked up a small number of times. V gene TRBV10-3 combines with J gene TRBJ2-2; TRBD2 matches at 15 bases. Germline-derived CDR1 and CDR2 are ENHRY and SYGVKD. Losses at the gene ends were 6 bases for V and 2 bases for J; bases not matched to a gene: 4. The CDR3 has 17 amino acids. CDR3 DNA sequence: TGTGCCATCAGAGGACTAGCGGGGGGGCGTAACACCGGGGAGCTGTTTTTT. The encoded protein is CAIRGLAGGRNTGELFF.

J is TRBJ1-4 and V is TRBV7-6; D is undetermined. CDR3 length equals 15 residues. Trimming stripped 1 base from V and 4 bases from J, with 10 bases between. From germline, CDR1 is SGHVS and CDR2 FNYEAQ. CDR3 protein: CASSLEPGFNEKLFF. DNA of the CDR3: TGTGCCAGCAGCTTAGAACCGGGATTTAATGAAAAACTGTTTTTT.

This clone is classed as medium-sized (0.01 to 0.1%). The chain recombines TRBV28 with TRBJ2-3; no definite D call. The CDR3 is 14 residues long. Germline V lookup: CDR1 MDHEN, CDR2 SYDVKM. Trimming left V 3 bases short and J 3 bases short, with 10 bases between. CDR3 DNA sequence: TGTGCCAGCAGTTTTATATCCGGGACAGATACGCAGTATTTT. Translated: CASSFISGTDTQYF.

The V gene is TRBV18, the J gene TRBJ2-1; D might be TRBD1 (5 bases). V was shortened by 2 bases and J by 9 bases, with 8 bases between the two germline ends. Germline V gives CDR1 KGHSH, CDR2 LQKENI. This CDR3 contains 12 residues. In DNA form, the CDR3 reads TGTGCCAGCTCACCAAGTAGGGGTGAGCAGTTCTTC. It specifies CASSPSRGEQFF.

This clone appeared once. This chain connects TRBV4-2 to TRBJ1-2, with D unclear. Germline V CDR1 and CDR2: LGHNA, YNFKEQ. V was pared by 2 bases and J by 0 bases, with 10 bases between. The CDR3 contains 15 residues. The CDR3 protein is CASSQQVPANYGYTF. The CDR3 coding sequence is TGTGCCAGCAGCCAACAGGTCCCAGCTAACTATGGCTACACCTTC.

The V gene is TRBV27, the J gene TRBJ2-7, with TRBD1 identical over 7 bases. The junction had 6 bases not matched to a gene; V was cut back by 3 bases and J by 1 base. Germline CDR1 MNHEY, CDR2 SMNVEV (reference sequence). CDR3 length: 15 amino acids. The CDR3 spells CASSFLLRGSYEQYV. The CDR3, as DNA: TGTGCCAGCAGTTTCTTACTCAGGGGGTCCTACGAGCAGTACGTC.

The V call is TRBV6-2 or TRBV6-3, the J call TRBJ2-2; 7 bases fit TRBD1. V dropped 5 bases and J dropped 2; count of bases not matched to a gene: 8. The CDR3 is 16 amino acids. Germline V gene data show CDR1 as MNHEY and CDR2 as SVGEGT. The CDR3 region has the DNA TGTGCCAGCAGTACGAACAGGGGATACAACACCGGGGAGCTGTTTTTT. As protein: CASSTNRGYNTGELFF.

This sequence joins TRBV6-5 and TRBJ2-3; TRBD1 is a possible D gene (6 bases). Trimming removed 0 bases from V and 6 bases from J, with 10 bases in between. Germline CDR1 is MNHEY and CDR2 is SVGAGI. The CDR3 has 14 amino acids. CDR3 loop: CASSYSQGLDTQYF. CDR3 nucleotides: TGTGCCAGCAGTTACTCCCAGGGGCTGGATACGCAGTATTTT.

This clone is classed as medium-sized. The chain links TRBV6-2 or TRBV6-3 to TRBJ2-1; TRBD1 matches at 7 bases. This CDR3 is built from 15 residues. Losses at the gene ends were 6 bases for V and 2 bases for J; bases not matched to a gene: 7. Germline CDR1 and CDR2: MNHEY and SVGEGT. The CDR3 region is CASSHGQATYNEQFF. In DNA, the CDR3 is TGTGCCAGCAGCCACGGACAGGCGACCTACAATGAGCAGTTCTTC.

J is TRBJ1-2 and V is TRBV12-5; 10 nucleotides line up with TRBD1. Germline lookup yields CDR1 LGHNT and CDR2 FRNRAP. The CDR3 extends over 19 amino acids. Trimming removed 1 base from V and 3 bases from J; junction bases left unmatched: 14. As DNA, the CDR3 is TGTGCTAGTGGTTTGGCCCCAGGGGACAGGGGCCTACGATACTATGGCTACACCTTC. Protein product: CASGLAPGDRGLRYYGYTF.